A selection of T cell receptor beta chains follows, all from one sample in a study of spatial heterogeneity in lung cancer. In TCRdb, the 5' RACE reads were re-called with MiXCR into one record per CDR3 protein. Among 3,000 to 3,500 distinct CDR3 sequences listed, 7.5% to 10% were seen once. Source: normal lung tissue next to the tumor, taken at surgery. The receptors were sampled from a male donor with early-stage non-small cell lung cancer. Each CDR3 is given with its conserved first and last residue.

j_call,v_call,cdr3_aa
TRBJ1-5,TRBV13,CASSLGTEDQPQHF
TRBJ1-3,TRBV30,CACQQGISGNTIYF
TRBJ1-4,TRBV12-3/TRBV12-4,CASSFSEKLFF
TRBJ2-5,TRBV5-5,CASSPGTSGQGGWETQYF
TRBJ1-2,TRBV11-2,CASSLESGLHGYTF
TRBJ2-7,TRBV7-9,CASSLVLGQGAYEQYF
TRBJ1-2,TRBV5-5,CASRTPDRANGYTF
TRBJ1-3,TRBV5-1,CASSPGHGSTIYF
TRBJ2-7,TRBV20-1,CSAPSGGHSYEQYF
TRBJ2-1,TRBV7-2,CASSLQAGANEQFF
TRBJ2-7,TRBV13,CASSGLTGYYEQYF
TRBJ1-5,TRBV4-1,CASSQDMGAGQPQHF
TRBJ2-6,TRBV6-1,CASSRKGAEVSGANVLTF
TRBJ2-3,TRBV5-1,CASSLGGSSTDTQYF
TRBJ2-4,TRBV15,CATSSNRQGEPFYKNIQYF
TRBJ2-1,TRBV11-2,CASSLEGGGPTF
TRBJ2-2,TRBV10-1,CASSASITGELFF
TRBJ2-3,TRBV10-2,CASSPQGGYTDTQYF
TRBJ1-1,TRBV29-1,CSGTENTEAFF
TRBJ1-1,TRBV20-1,CSASSRLNTEAF
TRBJ2-3,TRBV7-8,CASSLGTGGPDTQYF
TRBJ2-3,TRBV5-1,CASSPGQGRPDTQYF
TRBJ2-1,TRBV7-2,CASSFSRGPNNEQFF
TRBJ1-1,TRBV19,CASSILPGRGSTEAFF
TRBJ1-4,TRBV3-1,CASSPHVEDKGQVREKLFF
TRBJ1-6,TRBV10-2,CASSGGDRGSPLHF
TRBJ1-1,TRBV18,CASSPSQGQNTEAFF
TRBJ1-1,TRBV5-1,CASYPGGGLGNTEAFF
TRBJ2-4,TRBV19,CASSIGDVNIQYF
TRBJ2-1,TRBV6-4,CASSDGREQFF
TRBJ1-3,TRBV12-3/TRBV12-4,CASSLGQSGGNTIYF